This T cell receptor beta chain was retrieved from a study of cytomegalovirus exposure and HLA in healthy donors. Study summary: From HLA-typed donors, an early data release held some 91 million unique TCRs.

Study-wide findings and caveats: The availability of immune exposure information extended only to CMV serostatus. It was 164 TCR beta chains that were listed as cytomegalovirus-associated. Reportedly, fewer N-insertions than the roughly 600-donor mean appeared in an Asian-associated ancestry cluster in a later analysis.

On this clone: The antigen remains unidentified.

V dropped 1 base and J dropped 1; count of bases not matched to a gene: 6. Germline assignment: CDR1 SEHNR and CDR2 FQNEAQ (reference sequence). The length of the CDR3 is 16 residues. The PCR used 60 Vbeta and 13 Jbeta primers. Libraries were prepared by immunoSEQ multiplex PCR; TCRdb keeps only in-frame clonotypes and omits some of them. The sample lists under 200,000 clones; about 78% were seen once. This clonotype was obtained from a man aged 55-75 years in good health and CMV-seronegative. The chain joins TRBV7-9 to TRBJ1-1, with TRBD1 identical over 7 bases. The specimen was PBMCs. CDR3 sequence reads: CASSLGLGQRNTEAFF. In DNA, the CDR3 is TGTGCCAGCAGCTTAGGCCTGGGACAGAGGAACACTGAAGCTTTCTTT.